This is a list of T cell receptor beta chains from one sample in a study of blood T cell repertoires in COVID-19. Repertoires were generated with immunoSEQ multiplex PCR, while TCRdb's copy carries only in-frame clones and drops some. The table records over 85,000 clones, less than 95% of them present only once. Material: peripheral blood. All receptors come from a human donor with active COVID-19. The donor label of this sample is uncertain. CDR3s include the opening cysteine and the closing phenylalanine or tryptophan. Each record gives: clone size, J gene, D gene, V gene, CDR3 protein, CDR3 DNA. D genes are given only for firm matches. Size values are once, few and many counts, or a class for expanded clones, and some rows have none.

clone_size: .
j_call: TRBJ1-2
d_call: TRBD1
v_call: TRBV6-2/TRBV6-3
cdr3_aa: CASSYGDRVGYTF
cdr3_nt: TGTGCCAGCAGTTATGGGGACAGGGTTGGCTACACCTTC

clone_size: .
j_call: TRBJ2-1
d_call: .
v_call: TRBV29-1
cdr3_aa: CSVEERDIYNEQFF
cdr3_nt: TGCAGCGTTGAAGAGAGGGACATCTACAATGAGCAGTTCTTC

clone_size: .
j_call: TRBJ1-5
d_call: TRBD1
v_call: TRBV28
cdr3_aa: CASRMGQSSGPQHF
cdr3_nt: TGTGCCAGCAGGATGGGACAGTCCAGCGGGCCCCAGCATTTT

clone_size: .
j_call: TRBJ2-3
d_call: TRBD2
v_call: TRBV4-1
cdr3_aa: CASSQKMTNGGTDTQYF
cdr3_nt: TGCGCCAGCAGCCAGAAAATGACTAACGGGGGGACAGATACGCAGTATTTT

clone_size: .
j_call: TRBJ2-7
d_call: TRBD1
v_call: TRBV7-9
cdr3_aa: CASSLILPTGADEQYF
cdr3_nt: TGTGCCAGCAGCTTAATCCTCCCCACAGGGGCGGACGAGCAGTACTTC

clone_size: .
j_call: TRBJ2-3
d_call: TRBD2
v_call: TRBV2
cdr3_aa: CASSEVGGGDTQYF
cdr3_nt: TGTGCCAGCAGTGAAGTCGGGGGGGGAGATACGCAGTATTTT

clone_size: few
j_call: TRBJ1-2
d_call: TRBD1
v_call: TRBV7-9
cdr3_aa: CASSFGGGQFFTF
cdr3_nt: TGTGCCAGCAGCTTCGGAGGGGGACAGTTTTTCACCTTC

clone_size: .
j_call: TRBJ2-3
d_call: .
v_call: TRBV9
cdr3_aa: CASSPQGGPSSTDTQYF
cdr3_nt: TGTGCCAGCAGCCCTCAAGGCGGGCCTTCTAGCACAGATACGCAGTATTTT

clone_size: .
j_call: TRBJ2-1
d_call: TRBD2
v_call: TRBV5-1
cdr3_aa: CASSLATRGDYNEQFF
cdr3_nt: TGCGCCAGCAGCTTGGCCACGCGGGGGGATTACAATGAGCAGTTCTTC

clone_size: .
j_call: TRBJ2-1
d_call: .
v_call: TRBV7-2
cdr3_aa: CASSLDFSSYNEQFF
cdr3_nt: TGTGCCAGCAGCTTAGACTTTAGCTCCTACAATGAGCAGTTCTTC

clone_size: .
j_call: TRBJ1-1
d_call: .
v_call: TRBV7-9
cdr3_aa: CASSLSDTEAFF
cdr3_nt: TGTGCCAGCAGCTTATCGGACACTGAAGCTTTCTTT

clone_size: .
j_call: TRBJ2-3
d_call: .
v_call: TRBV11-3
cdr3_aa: CASSLDAASDTQYF
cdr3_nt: TGTGCCAGCAGCTTGGATGCGGCGTCAGATACGCAGTATTTT

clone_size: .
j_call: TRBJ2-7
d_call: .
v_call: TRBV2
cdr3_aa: CASSYNGVRYEQYF
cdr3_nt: TGTGCCAGCAGCTATAACGGGGTCAGGTACGAGCAGTACTTC

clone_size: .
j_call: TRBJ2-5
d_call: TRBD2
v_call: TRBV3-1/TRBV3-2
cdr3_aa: CASSQDASGGAETQYF
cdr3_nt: TGTGCCAGCAGCCAAGACGCTAGCGGGGGGGCCGAGACCCAGTACTTC

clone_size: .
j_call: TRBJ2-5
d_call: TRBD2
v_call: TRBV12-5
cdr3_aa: CASGLPPSGSYQETQYF
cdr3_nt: TGTGCTAGTGGTTTGCCGCCTAGCGGGTCGTACCAAGAGACCCAGTACTTC

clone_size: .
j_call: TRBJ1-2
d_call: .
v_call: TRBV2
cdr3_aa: CASSETGYGYTF
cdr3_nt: TGTGCCAGCAGTGAGACAGGCTATGGCTACACCTTC

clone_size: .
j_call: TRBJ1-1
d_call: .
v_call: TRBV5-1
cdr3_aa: CASSSGHPNTEAFF
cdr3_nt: TGCGCCAGCTCGTCGGGACACCCGAACACTGAAGCTTTCTTT

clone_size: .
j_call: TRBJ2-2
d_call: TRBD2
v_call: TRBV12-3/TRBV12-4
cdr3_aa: CASSPAGGGELFF
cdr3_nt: TGTGCCAGCAGCCCCGCGGGAGGGGGGGAGCTGTTTTTT

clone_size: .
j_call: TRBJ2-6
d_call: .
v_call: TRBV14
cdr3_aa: CASSPRGNVLTF
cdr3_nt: TGTGCCAGCAGCCCCAGGGGCAACGTCCTGACTTTC

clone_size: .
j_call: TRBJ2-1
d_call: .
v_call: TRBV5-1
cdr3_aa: CASSVTYNEQFF
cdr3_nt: TGCGCCAGCAGCGTTACATACAATGAGCAGTTCTTC

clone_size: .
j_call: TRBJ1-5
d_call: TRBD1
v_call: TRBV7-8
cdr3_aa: CASSSAGQGSNQPQHF
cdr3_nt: TGTGCCAGCAGCTCCGCTGGACAGGGAAGCAATCAGCCCCAGCATTTT

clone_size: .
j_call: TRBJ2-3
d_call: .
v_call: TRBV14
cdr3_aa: CASSPGLAQYF
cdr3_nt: TGTGCCAGCAGTCCGGGACTTGCCCAGTATTTT

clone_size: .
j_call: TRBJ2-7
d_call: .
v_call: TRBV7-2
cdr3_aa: CASSLGVRHGSSYEQYF
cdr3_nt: TGTGCCAGCAGCTTAGGAGTTCGGCATGGGAGCTCCTACGAGCAGTACTTC

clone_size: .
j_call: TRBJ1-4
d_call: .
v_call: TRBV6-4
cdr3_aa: CASSADTGWANEKLFF
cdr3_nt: TGTGCCAGCAGTGCTGACACAGGGTGGGCTAATGAAAAACTGTTTTTT

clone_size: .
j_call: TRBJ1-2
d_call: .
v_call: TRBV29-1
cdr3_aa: CSVGTGPNYGYTF
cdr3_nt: TGCAGCGTTGGAACAGGACCTAACTATGGCTACACCTTC

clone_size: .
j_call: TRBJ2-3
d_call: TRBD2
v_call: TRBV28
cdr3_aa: CASTSGTSVGTQYF
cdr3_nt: TGTGCCAGCACCTCCGGGACTAGCGTGGGTACGCAGTATTTT

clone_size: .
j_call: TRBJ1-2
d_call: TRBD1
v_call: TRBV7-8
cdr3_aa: CASSLQDRREVYYGYTF
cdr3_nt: TGTGCCAGCAGCTTGCAGGACAGGCGGGAAGTTTACTATGGCTACACCTTC

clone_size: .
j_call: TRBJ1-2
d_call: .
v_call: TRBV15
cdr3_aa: CATSRGGENYGYTF
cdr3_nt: TGTGCCACCAGCAGAGGCGGGGAAAACTATGGCTACACCTTC

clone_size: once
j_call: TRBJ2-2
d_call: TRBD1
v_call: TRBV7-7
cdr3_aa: CASSRWTGNTGELFF
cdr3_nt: TGTGCCAGCAGCCGGTGGACAGGGAACACCGGGGAGCTGTTTTTT

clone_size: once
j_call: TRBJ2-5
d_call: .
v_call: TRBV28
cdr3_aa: CASTRWGGAQETQYF
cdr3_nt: TGTGCCAGCACCCGGTGGGGGGGGGCCCAAGAGACCCAGTACTTC

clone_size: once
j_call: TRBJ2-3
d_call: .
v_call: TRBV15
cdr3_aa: CATSRDLEFTDTQYF
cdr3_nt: TGTGCCACCAGCAGAGATCTGGAGTTCACAGATACGCAGTATTTT

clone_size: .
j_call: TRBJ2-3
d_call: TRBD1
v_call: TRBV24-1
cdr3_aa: CATSGIDRDVQSTDTQYF
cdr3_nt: TGTGCCACCAGTGGAATTGACAGGGATGTTCAGAGCACAGATACGCAGTATTTT

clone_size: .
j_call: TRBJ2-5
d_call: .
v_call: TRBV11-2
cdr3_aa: CASSLISQQETQYF
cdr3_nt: TGTGCCAGCAGCTTAATATCGCAGCAAGAGACCCAGTACTTC

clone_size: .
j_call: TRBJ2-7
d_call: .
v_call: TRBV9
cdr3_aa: CASSVESSGEQYF
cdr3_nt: TGTGCCAGCAGCGTAGAGAGTTCGGGCGAGCAGTACTTC

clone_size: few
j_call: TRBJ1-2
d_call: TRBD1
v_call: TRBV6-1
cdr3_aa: CASSKAPGGNYGYTF
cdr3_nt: TGTGCCAGCAGTAAAGCTCCAGGGGGTAACTATGGCTACACCTTC

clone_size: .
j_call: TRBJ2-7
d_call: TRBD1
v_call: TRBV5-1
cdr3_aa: CASSLQGATYEQYF
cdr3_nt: TGCGCCAGCAGCTTACAGGGGGCCACCTACGAGCAGTACTTC

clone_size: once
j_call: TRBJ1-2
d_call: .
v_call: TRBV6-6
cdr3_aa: CASTIPRGDKGYGYTF
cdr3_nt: TGTGCCAGCACCATACCTCGAGGGGACAAGGGCTATGGCTACACCTTC

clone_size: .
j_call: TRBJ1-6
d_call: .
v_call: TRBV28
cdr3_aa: CASSPQTDLYSPLHF
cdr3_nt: TGTGCCAGCAGCCCGCAGACAGACCTGTATTCACCCCTCCACTTT

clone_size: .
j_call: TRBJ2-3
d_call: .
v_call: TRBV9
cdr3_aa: CASSARQGEVKDTQYF
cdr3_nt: TGTGCCAGCAGCGCCCGTCAGGGCGAAGTGAAAGATACGCAGTATTTT

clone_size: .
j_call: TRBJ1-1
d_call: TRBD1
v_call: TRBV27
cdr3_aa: CASSPIPGQTLNTEAFF
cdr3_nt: TGTGCCAGCAGTCCAATCCCGGGACAGACATTGAACACTGAAGCTTTCTTT

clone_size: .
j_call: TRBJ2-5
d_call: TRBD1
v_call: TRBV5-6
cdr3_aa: CASSLARTGFPYQETQYF
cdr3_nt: TGTGCCAGCAGCTTGGCCCGGACAGGGTTCCCGTACCAAGAGACCCAGTACTTC

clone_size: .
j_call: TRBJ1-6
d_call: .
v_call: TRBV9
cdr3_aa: CASSGTATNSPLHF
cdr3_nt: TGTGCCAGCAGCGGGACAGCCACTAATTCACCCCTCCACTTT

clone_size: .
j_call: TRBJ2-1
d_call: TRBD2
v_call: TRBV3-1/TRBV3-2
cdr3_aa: CASSQDYRTSGGVYNEQFF
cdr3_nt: TGTGCCAGCAGCCAAGATTACCGGACTAGCGGGGGTGTCTACAATGAGCAGTTCTTC

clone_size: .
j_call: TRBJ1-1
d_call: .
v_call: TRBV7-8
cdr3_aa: CASSSQGPEAFF
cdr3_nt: TGTGCCAGCAGCTCACAGGGCCCTGAAGCTTTCTTT

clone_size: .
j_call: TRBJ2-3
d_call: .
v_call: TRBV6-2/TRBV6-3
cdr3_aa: CASSYSGGTDTQYF
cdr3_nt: TGTGCCAGCAGTTACTCGGGAGGCACAGATACGCAGTATTTT

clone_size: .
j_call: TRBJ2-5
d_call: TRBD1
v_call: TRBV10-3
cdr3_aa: CAISEEGQGHQETQYF
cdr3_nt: TGTGCCATCAGTGAGGAGGGACAGGGTCATCAAGAGACCCAGTACTTC

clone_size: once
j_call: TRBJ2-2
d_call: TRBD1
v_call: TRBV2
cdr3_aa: CASSPGGTGELFF
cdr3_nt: TGTGCCAGCAGCCCAGGGGGCACCGGGGAGCTGTTTTTT

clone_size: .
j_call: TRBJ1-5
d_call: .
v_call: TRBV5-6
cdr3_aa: CASSLGPTGQPQHF
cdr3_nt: TGTGCCAGCAGCTTGGGGCCGACGGGTCAGCCCCAGCATTTT

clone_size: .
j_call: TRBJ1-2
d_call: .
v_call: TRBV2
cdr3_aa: CASSPGVNYGYTF
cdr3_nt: TGTGCCAGCAGTCCCGGGGTGAACTATGGCTACACCTTC

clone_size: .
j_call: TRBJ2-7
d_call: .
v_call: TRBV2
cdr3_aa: CASSRGVYEQYF
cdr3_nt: TGTGCCAGCAGCAGGGGGGTCTACGAGCAGTACTTC

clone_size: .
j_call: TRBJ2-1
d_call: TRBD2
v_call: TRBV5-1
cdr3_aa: CASSLEAGGGRGNEQFF
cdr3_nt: TGCGCCAGCAGCTTGGAAGCGGGGGGTGGCCGAGGCAATGAGCAGTTCTTC

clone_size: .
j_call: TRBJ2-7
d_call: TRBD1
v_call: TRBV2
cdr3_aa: CASSTAGTGAREQYF
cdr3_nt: TGTGCCAGCAGCACTGCCGGGACAGGGGCGCGGGAGCAGTACTTC

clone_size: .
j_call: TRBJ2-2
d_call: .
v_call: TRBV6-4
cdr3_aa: CASSDSTANTGELFF
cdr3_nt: TGTGCCAGCAGTGACTCGACAGCGAACACCGGGGAGCTGTTTTTT

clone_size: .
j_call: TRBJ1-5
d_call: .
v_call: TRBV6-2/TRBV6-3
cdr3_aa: CASSYGLANQGQHF
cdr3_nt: TGTGCCAGCAGTTACGGACTAGCAAATCAGGGCCAGCATTTT

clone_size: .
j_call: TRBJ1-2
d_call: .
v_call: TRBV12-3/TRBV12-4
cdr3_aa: CASSPKGGSGYTF
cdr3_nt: TGTGCCAGCAGTCCCAAAGGCGGCAGCGGCTACACCTTC

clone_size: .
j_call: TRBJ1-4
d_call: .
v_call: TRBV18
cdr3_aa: CASSPKVNPAGATNEKLFF
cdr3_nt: TGTGCCAGCTCACCGAAAGTCAACCCCGCGGGAGCAACTAATGAAAAACTGTTTTTT